This T cell receptor beta chain was sequenced for a study of PD-L1 blockade in urothelial cancer. As for the study in general: Between 0 and 3 prior chemotherapy regimens had been given to patients. Blood was tested 3 weeks (second dose) and 6 weeks into treatment.

This CDR3 contains 12 residues. V lost 6 bases and J lost 5; bases outside the gene matches: 1. Germline V gives CDR1 SNHLY, CDR2 FYNNEI. Clones were sequenced by immunoSEQ multiplex PCR, and TCRdb holds only the in-frame ones, with some missing. Here the sample spans 80,000 to 95,000 clones, roughly 80% being singletons. Specified time point: peripheral blood 6 weeks after treatment start. Patients yielded 1 to 8 samples each, pretreatment and on-treatment. This receptor was identified in a man aged 65 to 85 with urothelial cancer. Sequencing was performed on PBMCs, taken around atezolizumab (anti-PD-L1) treatment. The chain carries TRBV2 and TRBJ2-5; 9 bases are shared with TRBD2. The CDR3 sequence: CASRGTSETQYF. CDR3 nucleotides: TGTGCCAGCAGGGGGACTAGCGAGACCCAGTACTTC.